Below, 18 T cell receptor beta chains from the same sample are listed, as sequenced in a study of shared clonotypes between healthy human individuals. Sequencing was performed with immunoSEQ multiplex PCR; in TCRdb, only in-frame clones are kept and a portion is missing. The sample contains roughly 2,500,000 clones, 93% of which appear only once. The sample was naive CD4+ T cells from PBMCs. Subset denoted: CD45RA+ positively selected. The receptors stem from a man aged 18 to 30 in good health. Some clones in this sample may be carry-over from other donors' samples.

The chain uses TRBV7-9 and TRBJ2-1; 9 positions match TRBD2. This CDR3 has 16 residues. V shed 2 bases and J 7 bases; nucleotides not matched to a gene: 9. From germline, CDR1 is SEHNR and CDR2 FQNEAQ (reference sequence). DNA of the CDR3: TGTGCCAGCAGCTTATTGGGAGCGGGAGGTCGGAATGAGCAGTTCTTC. Amino acid sequence: CASSLLGAGGRNEQFF. Filled out from reference TRBV7-9 and TRBJ2-1, the complete variable domain reads DTGVSQNPRHKITKRGQNVTFRCDPISEHNRLYWYRQTLGQGPEFLTYFQNEAQLEKSRLLSDRFSAERPKGSFSTLEIQRTEQGDSAMYLCASSLLGAGGRNEQFFGPGTRLTVL.

DNA of the CDR3: TGTGCCAGCAGCTACCGGACGGGAGATGGCGCTGGGGCCAACGTCCTGACTTTC. It translates to CASSYRTGDGAGANVLTF. V is TRBV7-2 and J is TRBJ2-6; a weak D match, TRBD2 (6 bases). CDR1 SGHTA and CDR2 FQGNSA come from the germline V gene. Deletions cut 4 bases from V and 2 bases from J, with 18 bases between. The CDR3 length is 18 residues.

The J gene is TRBJ2-2, the V gene TRBV5-1, with D uncertain. The CDR3 extends over 14 amino acids. V lost 3 bases and J 4 bases, leaving 10 bases between the germline ends. Per germline, CDR1 SGHRS and CDR2 YFSETQ. The DNA for the CDR3 is TGCGCCAGCAGCTCCGTACTATTCACCGGGGAGCTGTTTTTT. Translated, it gives CASSSVLFTGELFF.

The rearrangement links TRBV7-2 to TRBJ2-7; a weak D match, TRBD2 (5 bases). This CDR3 spans 14 amino acids. Germline V gene lookup returns CDR1 SGHTA and CDR2 FQGNSA. V was clipped by 3 bases and J by 10 bases, with 19 bases between them. This CDR3 is CASSLADLQTVQYF. The CDR3 nucleotides are TGTGCCAGCAGCTTGGCGGACTTACAAACCGTCCAGTACTTC.

This chain links TRBV5-4 with TRBJ2-5; 13 bases are a match to TRBD2. From germline, CDR1 is SGHNT and CDR2 YYREEE (reference sequence). The length of the CDR3 is 15 residues. The ends lost 0 bases at V and 10 bases at J; junction bases unmatched: 6. CDR3 sequence: CASSLGLAGGTLQYF. For the CDR3, the DNA is TGTGCCAGCAGCTTGGGACTAGCGGGAGGTACCCTCCAGTACTTC. Together with reference TRBV5-4 and TRBJ2-5, the CDR3 gives the full variable domain: ETGVTQSPTHLIKTRGQQVTLRCSSQSGHNTVSWYQQALGQGPQFIFQYYREEENGRGNFPPRFSGLQFPNYSSELNVNALELDDSALYLCASSLGLAGGTLQYFGPGTRLLVL.

As concerns this clone: The junction shows a germline mismatch at one end, possibly a read error. This sequence joins TRBV7-8 and TRBJ2-7, with D possibly being TRBD1 or TRBD2 (5 bases each). CDR1 and CDR2 from the germline V gene are SGHVS and FQNEAQ. The CDR3 loop spans 16 amino acids. The CDR3 coding sequence is TGTGCCAACAGCCCCTCCGGGACGGTGAGCTCCTACGAGCAGTACTTC. Translation gives CANSPSGTVSSYEQYF.

The chain carries TRBV28 and TRBJ2-2; TRBD1 agrees at 9 bases. Looked up from germline, CDR1 is MDHEN and CDR2 is SYDVKM. V gave up 6 bases and J gave up 5 bases; unmatched junction bases: 10. The length of the CDR3 is 16 residues. CDR3 DNA: TGTGCCAGCAGAACGATTCGGACAGGGGTGACCGGGGAGCTGTTTTTT. Translation: CASRTIRTGVTGELFF.

This clone is a singleton in its sample. The gene calls are TRBV5-1 and TRBJ1-2; 7 nucleotides agree with TRBD1. The CDR3 has 13 amino acids. Germline V gene data show CDR1 as SGHRS and CDR2 as YFSETQ. Trimming cost V 4 bases and J 8 bases; bases outside gene matches: 8. This CDR3 reads CASSEDRLRGYTF. In DNA, the CDR3 is TGCGCCAGCAGCGAGGACAGGCTGAGAGGCTACACCTTC. The entire variable domain, with the rest obtained from reference TRBV5-1 and TRBJ1-2, is as follows: KAGVTQTPRYLIKTRGQQVTLSCSPISGHRSVSWYQQTPGQGLQFLFEYFSETQRNKGNFPGRFSGRQFSNSRSEMNVSTLELGDSALYLCASSEDRLRGYTFGSGTRLTVV.

The V and J genes are TRBV6-5 and TRBJ1-1, with D tentatively TRBD1 (6 bases). In germline, CDR1 is MNHEY, CDR2 SVGAGI. V was trimmed by 4 bases and J by 7 bases, leaving 19 bases between them. The CDR3 totals 15 residues. The CDR3, as DNA: TGTGCCAGCAGTTTTAACAGGGAACAGTATGGTGAAGCTTTCTTT. Its translation is CASSFNREQYGEAFF.

Points on this clone: Other nucleotide sequences in the sample specify the same CDR3. The genes are TRBV5-1 and TRBJ2-1; TRBD2 matches at 13 bases. V lost 0 bases, J lost 4 bases, and 1 base stayed unmatched. This CDR3 has 16 amino acids. The germline gives CDR1 SGHRS, CDR2 YFSETQ. Here the CDR3 reads CASSLGLAGGYNEQFF. Written as DNA, the CDR3 is TGCGCCAGCAGCTTGGGACTAGCGGGAGGTTACAATGAGCAGTTCTTC.

J is TRBJ2-2 and V is TRBV7-7; tentatively, D is TRBD1 (5 bases). The CDR3 covers 14 residues. The germline V gene has CDR1 SSHAT and CDR2 FNYEAQ (reference sequence). Trimming removed 5 bases at V and 1 base at J, with 8 bases between. This chain's CDR3 is CASSPGLNTGELFF. CDR3 sequence (DNA): TGTGCCAGCAGCCCAGGGCTGAACACCGGGGAGCTGTTTTTT.

About this clone itself: The sample contains more than one DNA sequence encoding this CDR3. V gene TRBV19 combines with J gene TRBJ2-7, with TRBD1 matching 10 bases. CDR3 size: 14 residues. CDR1 and CDR2 (germline): LNHDA, SQIVND (reference sequence). V was clipped by 4 bases and J by 3 bases; unmatched bases: 3. CDR3 in amino acids: CASSTGQGIYEQYF. CDR3 nucleotides: TGTGCCAGTAGTACGGGACAGGGGATCTACGAGCAGTACTTC.

The chain links TRBV5-4 to TRBJ2-7; a weak D match, TRBD2 (6 bases). Germline CDR1 and CDR2: SGHNT and YYREEE (reference sequence). The CDR3 is made up of 13 amino acids. V lost 0 bases and J 9 bases, leaving 13 bases between the germline ends. CDR3 loop: CASSLGLDSGQYF. The CDR3 nucleotides read TGTGCCAGCAGCTTGGGACTAGATTCCGGGCAGTACTTC. Using reference TRBV5-4 and TRBJ2-7 for the parts outside the CDR3, the full variable domain is ETGVTQSPTHLIKTRGQQVTLRCSSQSGHNTVSWYQQALGQGPQFIFQYYREEENGRGNFPPRFSGLQFPNYSSELNVNALELDDSALYLCASSLGLDSGQYFGPGTRLTVT.

Details on this clone: The same CDR3 arises from other DNA sequences in this sample as well. The V call is TRBV9, the J call TRBJ2-1; unclear D gene. V dropped 0 bases and J dropped 4 bases, with 8 bases sitting between them. Germline V gene sequence: CDR1 SGDLS, CDR2 YYNGEE. The CDR3 consists of 14 residues. This chain's CDR3 is CASSVAGIYNEQFF. As DNA, the CDR3 is TGTGCCAGCAGCGTAGCCGGCATTTACAATGAGCAGTTCTTC. The full variable domain, in which reference TRBV9 and TRBJ2-1 provide the parts outside the CDR3, is DSGVTQTPKHLITATGQRVTLRCSPRSGDLSVYWYQQSLDQGLQFLIQYYNGEERAKGNILERFSAQQFPDLHSELNLSSLELGDSALYFCASSVAGIYNEQFFGPGTRLTVL.

This chain uses TRBV6-1 with TRBJ2-7, with D possibly being TRBD2 (6 bases). Deletions cut 1 base from V and 1 base from J, with 11 bases between. Germline V CDR1 and CDR2: MNHNS, SASEGT. The CDR3 is made up of 15 amino acids. DNA of the CDR3: TGTGCCAGCAGTGAAGAGACTAGAGGGTCCTACGAGCAGTACTTC. Translated: CASSEETRGSYEQYF.

CDR3 sequence (DNA): TGTGCCAGCAGCTTCCGGGACAGGGGATATGAAAAACTGTTTTTT. It codes for CASSFRDRGYEKLFF. The chain couples TRBV7-9 to TRBJ1-4; 10 bases line up with TRBD1. The CDR3 loop spans 15 amino acids. The V and J ends lost 3 bases and 6 bases, in that order; junction bases with no gene match: 4. The germline V gene encodes CDR1 SEHNR and CDR2 FQNEAQ (reference sequence).

The chain carries TRBV6-5 and TRBJ2-5, with D perhaps matching TRBD1 (5 bases). Trimming removed 6 bases at V and 2 bases at J, with 16 bases between. The length of the CDR3 is 15 residues. Germline lookup yields CDR1 MNHEY and CDR2 SVGAGI. The CDR3 loop is CASRPRQRTQETQYF. The CDR3 DNA sequence: TGTGCCAGCAGACCCAGACAGAGAACTCAAGAGACCCAGTACTTC.

The CDR3 loop reads CASKWITANTGELFF. The CDR3 region has the DNA TGTGCCAGCAAATGGATTACGGCGAACACCGGGGAGCTGTTTTTT. The chain couples TRBV28 to TRBJ2-2; D is uncertain. In germline, CDR1 is MDHEN, CDR2 SYDVKM. The CDR3 runs 15 residues. Trimming removed 7 bases from V and 0 bases from J, with 12 bases in between.